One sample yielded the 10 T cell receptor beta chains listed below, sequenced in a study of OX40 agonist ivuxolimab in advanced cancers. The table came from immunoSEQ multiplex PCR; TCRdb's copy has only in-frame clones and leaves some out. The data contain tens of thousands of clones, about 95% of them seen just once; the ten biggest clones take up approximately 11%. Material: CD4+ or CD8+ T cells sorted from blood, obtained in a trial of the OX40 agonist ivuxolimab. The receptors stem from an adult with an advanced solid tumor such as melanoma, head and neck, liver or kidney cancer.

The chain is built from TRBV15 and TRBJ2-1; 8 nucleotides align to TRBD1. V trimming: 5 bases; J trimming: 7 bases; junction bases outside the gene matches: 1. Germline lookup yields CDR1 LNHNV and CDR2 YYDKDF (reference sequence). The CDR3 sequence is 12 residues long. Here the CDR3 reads CATSQGANEQFF. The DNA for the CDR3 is TGTGCCACCAGCCAGGGGGCAAATGAGCAGTTCTTC.

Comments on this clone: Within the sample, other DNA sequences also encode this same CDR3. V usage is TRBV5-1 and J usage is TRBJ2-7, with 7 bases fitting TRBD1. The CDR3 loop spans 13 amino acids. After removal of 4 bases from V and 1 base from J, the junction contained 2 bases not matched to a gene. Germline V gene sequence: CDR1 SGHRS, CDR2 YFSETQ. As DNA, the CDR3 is TGCGCCAGCAGCCTGGACAGGTCCTACGAGCAGTACTTC. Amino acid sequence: CASSLDRSYEQYF.

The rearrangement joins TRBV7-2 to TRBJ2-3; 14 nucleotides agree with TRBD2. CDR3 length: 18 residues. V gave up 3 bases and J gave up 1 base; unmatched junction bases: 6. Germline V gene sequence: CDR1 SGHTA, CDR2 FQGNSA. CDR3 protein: CASSLTSGRVGGTDTQYF. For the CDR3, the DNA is TGTGCCAGCAGCTTGACTAGCGGGAGGGTAGGGGGCACAGATACGCAGTATTTT.

CDR3 in amino acids: CASSGWVNTEAFF. For the CDR3, the DNA is TGTGCCAGCAGCGGATGGGTGAACACTGAAGCTTTCTTT. This chain uses TRBV6-5 with TRBJ1-1; D is ambiguous. Trimming pared 6 bases from V and 0 bases from J, leaving 8 bases between. This CDR3 is built from 13 residues. Germline CDR1 reads MNHEY; CDR2 reads SVGAGI.

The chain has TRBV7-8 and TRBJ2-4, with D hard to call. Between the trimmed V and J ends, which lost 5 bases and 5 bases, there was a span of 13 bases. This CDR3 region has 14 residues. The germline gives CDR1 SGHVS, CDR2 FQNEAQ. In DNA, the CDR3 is TGTGCCAGCAGCCCAAGAGCCAGCGAAAACATTCAGTACTTC. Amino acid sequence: CASSPRASENIQYF.

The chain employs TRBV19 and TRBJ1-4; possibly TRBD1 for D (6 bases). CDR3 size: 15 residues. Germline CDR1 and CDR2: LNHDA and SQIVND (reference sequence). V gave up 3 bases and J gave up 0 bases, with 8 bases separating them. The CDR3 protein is CASSIRQATNEKLFF. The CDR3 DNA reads TGTGCCAGTAGTATCAGACAGGCAACTAATGAAAAACTGTTTTTT.

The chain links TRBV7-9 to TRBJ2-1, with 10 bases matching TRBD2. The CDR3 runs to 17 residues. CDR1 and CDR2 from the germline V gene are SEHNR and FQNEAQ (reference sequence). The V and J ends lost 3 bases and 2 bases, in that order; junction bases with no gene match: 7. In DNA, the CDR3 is TGTGCCAGCAGCTTGCCGATTACTAGCGGGGCCTACAATGAGCAGTTCTTC. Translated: CASSLPITSGAYNEQFF.

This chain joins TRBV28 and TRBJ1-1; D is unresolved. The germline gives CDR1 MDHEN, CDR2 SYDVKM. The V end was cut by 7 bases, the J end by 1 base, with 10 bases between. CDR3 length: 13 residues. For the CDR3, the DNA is TGTGCCAGCAAGTTGGGTCAGAACACTGAAGCTTTCTTT. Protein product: CASKLGQNTEAFF.

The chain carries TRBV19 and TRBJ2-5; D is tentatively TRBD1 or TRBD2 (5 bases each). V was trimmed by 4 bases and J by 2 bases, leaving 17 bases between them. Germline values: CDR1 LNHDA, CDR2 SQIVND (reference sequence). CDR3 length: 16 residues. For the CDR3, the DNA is TGTGCCAGTAGTACACGAAAACTAGGGGTGCAAGAGACCCAGTACTTC. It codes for CASSTRKLGVQETQYF.

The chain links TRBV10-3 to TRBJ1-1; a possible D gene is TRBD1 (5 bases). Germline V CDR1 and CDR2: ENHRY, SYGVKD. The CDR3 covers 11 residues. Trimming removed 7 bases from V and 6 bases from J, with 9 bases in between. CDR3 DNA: TGTGCCATCACTGACAGCGCTGAAGCTTTCTTT. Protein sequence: CAITDSAEAFF.